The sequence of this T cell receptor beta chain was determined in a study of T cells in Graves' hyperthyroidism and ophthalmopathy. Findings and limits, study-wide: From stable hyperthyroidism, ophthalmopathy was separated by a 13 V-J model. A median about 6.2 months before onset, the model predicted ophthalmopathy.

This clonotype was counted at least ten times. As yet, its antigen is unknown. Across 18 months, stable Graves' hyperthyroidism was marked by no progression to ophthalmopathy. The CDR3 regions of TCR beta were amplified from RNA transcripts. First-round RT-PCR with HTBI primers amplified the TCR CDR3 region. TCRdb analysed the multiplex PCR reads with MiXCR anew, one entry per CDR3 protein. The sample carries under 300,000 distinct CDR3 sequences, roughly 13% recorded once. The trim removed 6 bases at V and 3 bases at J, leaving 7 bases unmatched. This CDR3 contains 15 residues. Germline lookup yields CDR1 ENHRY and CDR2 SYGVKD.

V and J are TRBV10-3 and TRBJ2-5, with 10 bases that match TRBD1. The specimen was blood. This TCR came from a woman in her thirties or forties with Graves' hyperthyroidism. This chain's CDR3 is CAIRGTGTGEETQYF. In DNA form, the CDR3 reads TGTGCCATCAGGGGGACCGGGACAGGGGAAGAGACCCAGTACTTC.